Presented here are 5 T cell receptor beta chains from one specimen sequenced in a study of blood T cells in healthy people across ages. Alongside a J-beta primer mix, a sample-barcoded 5' primer served in a second PCR lasting 7 to 11 cycles. From the 5' RACE reads, TCRdb called clonotypes with MiXCR, one entry per CDR3 protein. This sample has 1,800,000 or so distinct CDR3 sequences, with about 39% found just once. Sequenced: blood. The receptors derive from a human donor in good health.

This clonotype was found a few times. The chain links TRBV20-1 to TRBJ2-3; 9 nucleotides line up with TRBD2. CDR1 and CDR2 from the germline V gene are DFQATT and SNEGSKA (reference sequence). The CDR3 runs to 15 residues. V lost 4 bases, J lost 4 bases, and 9 bases stayed unmatched. The CDR3 loop is CSATRLADSPDTQYF. Written as DNA, the CDR3 is TGCAGTGCTACTCGACTAGCGGACTCACCAGATACGCAGTATTTT.

This clonotype was counted only a few times. V gene TRBV7-2 combines with J gene TRBJ2-1, with 8 bases identical to TRBD2. Per the germline V gene, CDR1 is SGHTA and CDR2 is FQGNSA. V lost 5 bases to trimming and J lost 12 bases; unmatched junction nucleotides: 9. The CDR3 extends over 13 amino acids. Here the CDR3 reads CASSPHGGGLQFF. The DNA for the CDR3 is TGTGCCAGCAGCCCCCACGGGGGGGGCCTGCAGTTCTTC.

This clonotype was recorded only once. The rearrangement uses TRBV5-6 and TRBJ1-5; D might be TRBD1 (5 bases). The CDR3 has 18 residues. From germline, CDR1 is SGHDT and CDR2 YYEEEE. V lost 4 bases and J 1 base, leaving 21 bases between the germline ends. The CDR3 is CASSLKRQTWESNQPQHF. CDR3 coding DNA: TGTGCCAGCAGCCTGAAACGACAGACCTGGGAGAGCAATCAGCCCCAGCATTTT.

Turning to this clonotype: At one end, the junction sequence differs from germline, possibly due to a read error. This chain connects TRBV4-1 to TRBJ2-1; TRBD2 matches 11 bases. CDR1 MGHRA and CDR2 YSYEKL come from the germline V gene. The CDR3 length is 15 residues. This CDR3 is CASSHSGGVLNEQCF. In DNA form, the CDR3 reads TGCGCCAGCAGCCATAGCGGGGGGGTTTTGAATGAGCAGTGCTTC.

V and J are TRBV20-1 and TRBJ2-7; 9 bases map to TRBD1. V was clipped by 6 bases and J by 3 bases; unmatched bases: 9. The V gene's germline CDR1 is DFQATT and CDR2 SNEGSKA (reference sequence). This CDR3 is built from 14 residues. The CDR3 region has the DNA TGCAGTGCCACATGGACAGGGGCGGTCTACGAGCAGTACTTC. It translates to CSATWTGAVYEQYF.